This TCR beta chain was observed in a study of CD8 T cells in ankylosing spondylitis. This CDR3 is 13 amino acids long. Per germline, CDR1 LGHDT and CDR2 YNNKEL (reference sequence). With 8 bases removed from V and 6 bases from J, the gap between germline ends came to 14 bases. TCRdb reprocessed the 5' RACE reads with MiXCR, giving one entry per CDR3 protein. This sample carries approximately 400,000 distinct CDR3 sequences, more than 25% of them seen once, and the ten largest clones take 0.89%. Study-level findings and limits: Earlier authors reported some of these motif variants in reactive arthritis synovial fluid and blood. A TCR beta motif made of fewer than ten highly homologous variants seemed typical of ankylosing spondylitis blood.

This clonotype was found a few times. The antigen is undetermined. The TCR was taken from a male donor with ankylosing spondylitis. The chain uses TRBV3-1 and TRBJ2-1; a possible D gene is TRBD2 (6 bases). The specimen was blood, either unsorted or a sorted T cell fraction (not recorded which). CDR3 protein: CASVGLLGNEQFF. The CDR3 coding sequence is TGTGCCAGCGTGGGACTTTTAGGCAATGAGCAGTTCTTC.